The 14 T cell receptor beta chains presented below share a single source sample, sequenced in a study of blood T cell repertoires in COVID-19. Profiling relied on immunoSEQ multiplex PCR, and the TCRdb table lists in-frame clones only, not all of them. The sample yields fewer than 350,000 clones, roughly 90% seen once. The specimen sequenced was PBMCs or T cells enriched from blood (not recorded which). These receptors originate from a man aged 40-49 years who had been exposed to COVID-19.

The rearrangement joins TRBV6-2 or TRBV6-3 to TRBJ2-7; 10 bases are shared with TRBD2. Looked up from germline, CDR1 is MNHEY and CDR2 is SVGEGT. The CDR3 totals 14 residues. The junction had 7 bases not matched to a gene; V was cut back by 5 bases and J by 6 bases. The CDR3, as DNA: TGTGCCAGCAGTGATCTAGCGGGAGCCTTCGAGCAGTACTTC. As protein: CASSDLAGAFEQYF.

The V call is TRBV24-1, the J call TRBJ1-2, with a weak D call TRBD1 (5 bases). Germline V gene sequence: CDR1 KGHDR, CDR2 SFDVKD. This CDR3 has 15 residues. Trimming removed 3 bases from V and 2 bases from J, with 12 bases in between. CDR3 amino acids: CATSDASGGNYGYTF. As DNA, the CDR3 is TGTGCCACCAGTGATGCCTCGGGGGGGAACTATGGCTACACCTTC.

The chain employs TRBV4-1 and TRBJ1-1, with TRBD1 as a possible D gene (6 bases). With 4 bases removed from V and 4 bases from J, the gap between germline ends came to 19 bases. Germline CDR1 is MGHRA and CDR2 is YSYEKL. This CDR3 is 16 amino acids long. The CDR3 coding sequence is TGCGCCAGCAGCCGCAAGGACCCAACAGGGAGCACTGAAGCTTTCTTT. Translation: CASSRKDPTGSTEAFF.

The rearrangement links TRBV4-2 to TRBJ1-4; TRBD1 might be the D (5 bases). This CDR3 has 15 residues. V lost 1 base to trimming and J lost 7 bases, with 13 bases between them. The V gene's germline CDR1 is LGHNA and CDR2 YNFKEQ. The CDR3 DNA reads TGTGCCAGCAGCCAAGTGACAGCCGGTCCTGAAAAACTGTTTTTT. Translating gives CASSQVTAGPEKLFF.

The chain's CDR3 is CASSTILAGETQYF. The CDR3 nucleotides read TGTGCCAGCAGCACAATACTAGCGGGAGAGACCCAGTACTTC. This chain uses TRBV5-5 with TRBJ2-5; 9 bases map to TRBD2. V lost 4 bases and J lost 4; bases outside the gene matches: 5. The germline CDR1 and CDR2 sequences are SGHKS and YYEKEE (reference sequence). CDR3 length equals 14 residues. The full variable domain, in which reference TRBV5-5 and TRBJ2-5 provide the parts outside the CDR3, is DAGVTQSPTHLIKTRGQQVTLRCSPISGHKSVSWYQQVLGQGPQFIFQYYEKEERGRGNFPDRFSARQFPNYSSELNVNALLLGDSALYLCASSTILAGETQYFGPGTRLLVL.

This chain connects TRBV7-8 to TRBJ2-1, with D perhaps matching TRBD1 (5 bases). The CDR3 is 17 residues long. Looked up from germline, CDR1 is SGHVS and CDR2 is FQNEAQ. The V gene lost 1 base and the J gene lost 5 bases, with 18 bases spanning the gap. DNA of the CDR3: TGTGCCAGCAGCTTAGTACAGGCCATAAGGTTACACAATGAGCAGTTCTTC. This gives the protein CASSLVQAIRLHNEQFF.

For the CDR3, the DNA is TGTGCCAGCCGGACATTGTATAATTCACCCCTCCACTTT. Amino acid sequence: CASRTLYNSPLHF. This chain connects TRBV28 to TRBJ1-6; D is possibly TRBD1 (5 bases). The CDR3 spans 13 residues. V gave up 8 bases and J gave up 4 bases, with 9 bases separating them. Germline lookup yields CDR1 MDHEN and CDR2 SYDVKM.

The rearrangement uses TRBV9 and TRBJ1-2; 9 bases are a match to TRBD1. Unmatched junction bases numbered 11, after V lost 5 bases and J lost 6 bases. Germline lookup yields CDR1 SGDLS and CDR2 YYNGEE. CDR3 length: 15 amino acids. The CDR3 nucleotides read TGTGCCAGCAGGCGTAGTACTCGGACAGGGGATGGCTACACCTTC. This encodes CASRRSTRTGDGYTF.

J is TRBJ1-2 and V is TRBV11-2, with 11 bases matching TRBD1. J was trimmed by 4 bases and V by 5 bases; bases with no gene match: 3. In germline, CDR1 is SGHAT, CDR2 FQNNGV. The CDR3 extends over 14 amino acids. This chain's CDR3 is CASSPGTGGYGYTF. The CDR3 nucleotides read TGTGCCAGCAGCCCGGGGACAGGGGGCTATGGCTACACCTTC.

This rearrangement joins TRBV28 to TRBJ1-5; 8 nucleotides align to TRBD1. CDR1 and CDR2 from the germline V gene are MDHEN and SYDVKM. CDR3 length equals 11 residues. With 7 bases clipped from V and 8 bases from J, the junction kept 1 base outside the gene matches. The CDR3 loop reads CASTDREPQHF. DNA of the CDR3: TGTGCCAGCACGGACAGGGAGCCCCAGCATTTT.

The chain joins TRBV6-5 to TRBJ2-5; maybe TRBD1 (5 bases). Germline CDR1 MNHEY, CDR2 SVGAGI. CDR3 length: 15 amino acids. V lost 8 bases and J 0 bases, leaving 16 bases between the germline ends. Written as DNA, the CDR3 is TGTGCCAGCCTTGCAAGGGGCTTAAACCAAGAGACCCAGTACTTC. Its protein is CASLARGLNQETQYF.

This chain uses TRBV3-1 (or the pseudogene TRBV3-2) with TRBJ1-5, with TRBD1 as a possible D gene (5 bases). This CDR3 spans 17 amino acids. Trimming pared 0 bases from V and 1 base from J, leaving 13 bases between. CDR1 and CDR2 from the germline V gene are LGHDT and YNNKEL (reference sequence). The CDR3 region is CASSQDGAYGSNQPQHF. CDR3 nucleotides: TGTGCCAGCAGCCAAGATGGGGCATACGGGAGCAATCAGCCCCAGCATTTT.

The chain has TRBV12-3 or TRBV12-4 and TRBJ2-1; no clear D gene. V shed 7 bases and J shed 2 bases, with 9 bases lying between them. This CDR3 spans 13 amino acids. As DNA, the CDR3 is TGTGCCAGCACTGTCAGGACCTACAATGAGCAGTTCTTC. This translates into CASTVRTYNEQFF.

J is TRBJ1-1 and V is TRBV29-1; TRBD1 agrees at 7 bases. In germline, CDR1 is SQVTM, CDR2 ANQGSEA. The CDR3 runs 14 residues. The J segment lost 0 bases and the V segment lost 5 bases, leaving 6 bases of the junction unmatched. The CDR3 loop is CSVLRGTVNTEAFF. The CDR3 bases are TGCAGCGTTCTAAGAGGGACAGTGAACACTGAAGCTTTCTTT.